One and the same sample provided the 3 T cell receptor beta chains below, sequenced in a study of cytomegalovirus exposure and HLA in healthy donors. PCR primers comprised 60 Vbeta and 13 Jbeta primers. Measured with immunoSEQ multiplex PCR; TCRdb has only the in-frame clones, and not every one. The table lists 150,000 to 200,000 clones, approximately 81% of them singletons. The sequencing input was PBMCs. Every receptor here comes from a man in his forties or fifties in good health and CMV-seropositive.

The genes are TRBV7-2 and TRBJ1-2, with D possibly matching TRBD1 (6 bases). In germline, CDR1 is SGHTA, CDR2 FQGNSA. This CDR3 comprises 15 residues. Trimming removed 2 bases from V and 2 bases from J, with 12 bases in between. CDR3: CASSLRQGTNYGYTF. Written as DNA, the CDR3 is TGTGCCAGCAGCTTAAGGCAGGGGACAAACTATGGCTACACCTTC.

This clone has just a few counts. The chain links TRBV29-1 to TRBJ1-1, with D tentatively TRBD1 (5 bases). V was clipped by 7 bases and J by 3 bases, with 18 bases between them. This CDR3 is 14 amino acids long. Germline loops: CDR1 SQVTM, CDR2 ANQGSEA. The CDR3 DNA reads as TGCAGCGCCCCTGGGGCCACTCAGGACACTGAAGCTTTCTTT. Protein: CSAPGATQDTEAFF. Filled out from reference TRBV29-1 and TRBJ1-1, the complete variable domain reads SAVISQKPSRDICQRGTSLTIQCQVDSQVTMMFWYRQQPGQSLTLIATANQGSEATYESGFVIDKFPISRPNLTFSTLTVSNMSPEDSSIYLCSAPGATQDTEAFFGQGTRLTVV.

This clone was seen a handful of times. The chain links TRBV5-6 to TRBJ1-3, with TRBD1 as a possible D gene (5 bases). The length of the CDR3 is 12 residues. Germline-derived CDR1 and CDR2 are SGHDT and YYEEEE. The V gene lost 0 bases and the J gene lost 8 bases, with 6 bases spanning the gap. The CDR3 protein is CASSLARDTIYF. CDR3 DNA: TGTGCCAGCAGCTTGGCCAGGGACACCATATATTTT.